What follows describes a single T cell receptor beta chain. Antigen: not known. This sample was taken from a study of T cell responses to AZD1222 COVID-19 vaccine. Overall study results and limits: Following two doses of AZD1222, Spike-specific TCR breadth and depth rose. A reported finding is that nearly half of spike-specific TCRs target unmutated variant regions. Spike was spanned by vaccine-associated CD4 TCRs, with dominance at 160-218 and 743-854. Clonal diversity was possibly underestimated, and white British individuals and females predominated among donors.

TCRdb's copy holds only in-frame clones and misses some; the assay was immunoSEQ multiplex PCR. The sample includes 180,000 or so clones, approximately 93% of them seen just once. CDR3 length equals 17 residues. Germline lookup yields CDR1 SGHTA and CDR2 FQGTGA. V was cut by 0 bases and J by 0 bases, with 12 bases left in between. This material consisted of peripheral blood, taken 28 days after the second AZD1222 dose. This sequence joins TRBV7-3 and TRBJ2-1; no firm D call. The TCR originated in an adult who received the AZD1222 COVID-19 vaccine. DNA of the CDR3: TGTGCCAGCAGCTTAACAGGGAACTATGACTCCTACAATGAGCAGTTCTTC. As protein: CASSLTGNYDSYNEQFF.